This TCR beta chain came from a study of blood T cells in healthy people across ages. PCR was performed a second time for about 7 to 12 cycles using a sample-barcoded 5' primer and a J-beta primer mix. One entry per CDR3 protein results from TCRdb running MiXCR on the 5' RACE reads. The table records about 1,800,000 distinct CDR3 sequences, 25% to 30% of them present only once. Germline V gene lookup returns CDR1 MNHNS and CDR2 SASEGT. Trimming left V 2 bases short and J 2 bases short, with 10 bases between. CDR3 length equals 14 residues. The sample holds a few counts of this clonotype. The chain carries TRBV6-1 and TRBJ2-7; the D gene is possibly TRBD2 (5 bases). This receptor was taken from a woman aged 25-40 years in good health. Material: blood. CDR3 coding DNA: TGTGCCAGCAGTGAATTCCCCGGGACCTACGAGCAGTACTTC. Protein product: CASSEFPGTYEQYF.